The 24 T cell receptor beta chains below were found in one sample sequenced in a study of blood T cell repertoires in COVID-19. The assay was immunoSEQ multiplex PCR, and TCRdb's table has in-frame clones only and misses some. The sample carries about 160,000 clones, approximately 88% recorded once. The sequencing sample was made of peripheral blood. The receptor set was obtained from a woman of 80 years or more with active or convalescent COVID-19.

CDR3 amino acids: CASSLDRRVAEAFF. CDR3 coding DNA: TGTGCCAGCAGCCTCGACAGAAGGGTGGCTGAAGCTTTCTTT. The rearrangement uses TRBV7-8 and TRBJ1-1, with TRBD1 as a possible D gene (5 bases). Germline CDR1 is SGHVS and CDR2 is FQNEAQ. This CDR3 comprises 14 residues. Trimming left V 5 bases short and J 6 bases short, with 16 bases between.

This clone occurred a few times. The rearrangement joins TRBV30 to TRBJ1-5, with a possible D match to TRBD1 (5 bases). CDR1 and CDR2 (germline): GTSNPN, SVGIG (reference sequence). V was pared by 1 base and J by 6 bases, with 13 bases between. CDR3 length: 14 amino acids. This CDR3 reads CAWSGGLGFQPQHF. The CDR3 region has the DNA TGTGCCTGGAGTGGGGGACTGGGATTTCAGCCCCAGCATTTT.

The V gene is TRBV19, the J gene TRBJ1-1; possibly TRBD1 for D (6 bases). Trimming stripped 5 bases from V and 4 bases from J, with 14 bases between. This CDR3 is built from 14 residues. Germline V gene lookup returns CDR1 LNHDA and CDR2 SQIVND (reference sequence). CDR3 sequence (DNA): TGTGCCAGTAGTTTTACAGGGACGGGCACTGAAGCTTTCTTT. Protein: CASSFTGTGTEAFF.

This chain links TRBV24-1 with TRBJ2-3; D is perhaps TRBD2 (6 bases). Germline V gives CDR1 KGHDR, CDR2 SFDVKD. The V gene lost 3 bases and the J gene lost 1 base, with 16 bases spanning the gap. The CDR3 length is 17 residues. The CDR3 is CATSDPGATLGTDTQYF. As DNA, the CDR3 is TGTGCCACCAGTGATCCGGGAGCGACATTAGGCACAGATACGCAGTATTTT.

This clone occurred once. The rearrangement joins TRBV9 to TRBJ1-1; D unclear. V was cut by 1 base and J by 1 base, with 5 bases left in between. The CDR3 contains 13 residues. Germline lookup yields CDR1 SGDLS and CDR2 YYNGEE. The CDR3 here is CASSVTGNTEAFF. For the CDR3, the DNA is TGTGCCAGCAGCGTAACCGGGAACACTGAAGCTTTCTTT.

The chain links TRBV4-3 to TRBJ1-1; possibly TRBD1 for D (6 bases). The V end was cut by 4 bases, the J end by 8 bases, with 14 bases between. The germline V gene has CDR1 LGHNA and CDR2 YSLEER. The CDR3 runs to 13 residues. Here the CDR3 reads CASSPEGETEAFF. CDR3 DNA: TGCGCCAGCAGCCCCGAGGGGGAAACAGAAGCTTTCTTT.

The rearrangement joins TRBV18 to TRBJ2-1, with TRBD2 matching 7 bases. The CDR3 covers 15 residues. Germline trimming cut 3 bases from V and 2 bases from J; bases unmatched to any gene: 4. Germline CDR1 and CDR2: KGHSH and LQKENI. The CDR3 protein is CASSPLAVAYNEQFF. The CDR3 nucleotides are TGTGCCAGCTCACCTCTAGCGGTTGCCTACAATGAGCAGTTCTTC.

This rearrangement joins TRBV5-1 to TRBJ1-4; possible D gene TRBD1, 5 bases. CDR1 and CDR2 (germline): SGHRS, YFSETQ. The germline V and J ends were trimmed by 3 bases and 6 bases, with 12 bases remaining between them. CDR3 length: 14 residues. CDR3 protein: CASSWRGEDEKLFF. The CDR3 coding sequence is TGCGCCAGCAGCTGGAGGGGTGAGGATGAAAAACTGTTTTTT.

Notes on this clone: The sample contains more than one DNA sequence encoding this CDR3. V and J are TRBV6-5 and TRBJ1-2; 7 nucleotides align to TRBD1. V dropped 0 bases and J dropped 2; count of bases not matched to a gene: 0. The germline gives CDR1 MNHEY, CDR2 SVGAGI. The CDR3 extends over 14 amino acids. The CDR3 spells CASSYSTGNYGYTF. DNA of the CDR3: TGTGCCAGCAGTTACTCGACAGGGAACTATGGCTACACCTTC.

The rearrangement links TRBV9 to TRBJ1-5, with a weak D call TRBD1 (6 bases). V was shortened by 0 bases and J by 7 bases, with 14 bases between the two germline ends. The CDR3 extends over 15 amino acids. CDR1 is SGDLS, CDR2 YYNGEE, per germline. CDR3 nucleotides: TGTGCCAGCAGCGTAGGTCCACAGGGATGGCAGCCCCAGCATTTT. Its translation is CASSVGPQGWQPQHF.

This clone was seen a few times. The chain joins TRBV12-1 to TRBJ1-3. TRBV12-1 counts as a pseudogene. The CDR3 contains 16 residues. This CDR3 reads CASSARDPSSGNTIYF. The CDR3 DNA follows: TGTGCCAGCAGCGCGCGGGACCCCAGCTCTGGAAACACCATATATTTT.

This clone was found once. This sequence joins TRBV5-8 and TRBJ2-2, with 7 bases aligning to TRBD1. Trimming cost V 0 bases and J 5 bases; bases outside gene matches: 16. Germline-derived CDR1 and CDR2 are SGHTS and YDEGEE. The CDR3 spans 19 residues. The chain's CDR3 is CASSLESLGRPGGTGELFF. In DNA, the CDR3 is TGTGCCAGCAGCTTGGAGAGTCTGGGGCGGCCAGGGGGAACCGGGGAGCTGTTTTTT.

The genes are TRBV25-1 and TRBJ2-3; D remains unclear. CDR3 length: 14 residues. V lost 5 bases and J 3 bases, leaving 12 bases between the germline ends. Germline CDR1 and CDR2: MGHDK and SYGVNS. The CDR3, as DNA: TGTGCCAGCAGTCGTAGTATCCCGACAGATACGCAGTATTTT. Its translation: CASSRSIPTDTQYF.

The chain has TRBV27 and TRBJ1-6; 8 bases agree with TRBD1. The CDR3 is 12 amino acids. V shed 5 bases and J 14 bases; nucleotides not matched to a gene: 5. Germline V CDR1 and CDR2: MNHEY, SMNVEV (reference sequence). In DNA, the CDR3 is TGTGCCAGCAGTCCTCACAGGGGGACCCTCCACTTT. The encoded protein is CASSPHRGTLHF.

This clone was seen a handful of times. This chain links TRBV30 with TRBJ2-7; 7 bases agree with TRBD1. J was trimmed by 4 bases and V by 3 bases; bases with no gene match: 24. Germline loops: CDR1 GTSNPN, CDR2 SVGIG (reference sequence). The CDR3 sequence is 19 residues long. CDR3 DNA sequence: TGTGCCTGGAGGACCCAACTTCGACCCCGAGTGGGACAGTCTTACGAGCAGTACTTC. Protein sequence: CAWRTQLRPRVGQSYEQYF.

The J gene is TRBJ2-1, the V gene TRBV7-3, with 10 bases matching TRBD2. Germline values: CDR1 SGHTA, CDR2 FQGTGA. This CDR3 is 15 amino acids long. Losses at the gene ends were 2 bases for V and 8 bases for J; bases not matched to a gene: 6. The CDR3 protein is CASSLERGGLDEQFF. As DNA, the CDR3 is TGTGCCAGCAGCTTAGAGCGGGGGGGCCTCGATGAGCAGTTCTTC. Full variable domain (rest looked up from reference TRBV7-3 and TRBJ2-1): GAGVSQTPSNKVTEKGKYVELRCDPISGHTALYWYRQSLGQGPEFLIYFQGTGAADDSGLPNDRFFAVRPEGSVSTLKIQRTERGDSAVYLCASSLERGGLDEQFFGPGTRLTVL.

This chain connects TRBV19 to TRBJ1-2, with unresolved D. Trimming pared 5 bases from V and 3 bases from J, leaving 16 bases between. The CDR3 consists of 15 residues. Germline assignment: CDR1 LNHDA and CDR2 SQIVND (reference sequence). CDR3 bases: TGTGCCAGTAGTTCCGAGAGGCCTGCTGACTATGGCTACACCTTC. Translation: CASSSERPADYGYTF. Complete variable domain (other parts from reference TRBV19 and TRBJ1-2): DGGITQSPKYLFRKEGQNVTLSCEQNLNHDAMYWYRQDPGQGLRLIYYSQIVNDFQKGDIAEGYSVSREKKESFPLTVTSAQKNPTAFYLCASSSERPADYGYTFGSGTRLTVV.

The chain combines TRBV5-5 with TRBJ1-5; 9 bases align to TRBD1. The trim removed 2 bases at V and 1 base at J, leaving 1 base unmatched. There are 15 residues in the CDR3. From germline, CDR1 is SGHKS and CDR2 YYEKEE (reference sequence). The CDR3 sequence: CASSLTGGSNQPQHF. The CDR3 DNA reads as TGTGCCAGCAGCTTAACAGGGGGCAGCAATCAGCCCCAGCATTTT.

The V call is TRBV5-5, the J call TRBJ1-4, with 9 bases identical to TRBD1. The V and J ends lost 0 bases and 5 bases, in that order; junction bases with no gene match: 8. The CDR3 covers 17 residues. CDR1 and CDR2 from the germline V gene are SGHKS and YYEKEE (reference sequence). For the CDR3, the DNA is TGTGCCAGCAGCTTGGGCCCGGGACAGGGCTCGAATGAAAAACTGTTTTTT. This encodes CASSLGPGQGSNEKLFF.

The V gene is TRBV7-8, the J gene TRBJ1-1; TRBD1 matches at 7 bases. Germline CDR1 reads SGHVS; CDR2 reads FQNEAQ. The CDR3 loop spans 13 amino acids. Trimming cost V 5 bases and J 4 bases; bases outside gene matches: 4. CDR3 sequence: CASSLTGATEAFF. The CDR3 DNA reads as TGTGCCAGCAGCCTCACAGGGGCCACTGAAGCTTTCTTT.

The CDR3 protein is CASSQDGTSGGAFNEQFF. The CDR3 coding sequence is TGTGCCAGCAGCCAAGATGGGACTAGCGGGGGGGCCTTTAATGAGCAGTTCTTC. The chain recombines TRBV4-2 with TRBJ2-1; 16 bases fit TRBD2. The CDR3 has 18 residues. V dropped 0 bases and J dropped 7; count of bases not matched to a gene: 6. Germline loops: CDR1 LGHNA, CDR2 YNFKEQ.

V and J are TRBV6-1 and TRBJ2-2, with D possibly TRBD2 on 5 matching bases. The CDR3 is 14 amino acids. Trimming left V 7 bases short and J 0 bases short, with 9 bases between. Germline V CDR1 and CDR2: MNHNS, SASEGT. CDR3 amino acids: CASIGSANTGELFF. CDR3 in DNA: TGTGCCAGCATTGGGAGCGCGAACACCGGGGAGCTGTTTTTT.

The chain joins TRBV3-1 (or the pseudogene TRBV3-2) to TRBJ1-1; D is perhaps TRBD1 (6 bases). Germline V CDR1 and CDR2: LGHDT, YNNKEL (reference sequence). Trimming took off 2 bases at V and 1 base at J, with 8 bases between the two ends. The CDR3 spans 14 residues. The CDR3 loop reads CASSQPTGNTEAFF. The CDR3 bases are TGTGCCAGCAGCCAACCGACAGGGAACACTGAAGCTTTCTTT.

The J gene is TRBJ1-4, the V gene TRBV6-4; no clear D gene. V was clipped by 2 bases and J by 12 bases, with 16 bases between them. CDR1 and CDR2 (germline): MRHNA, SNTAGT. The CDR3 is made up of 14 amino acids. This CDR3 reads CASSDPGESRELFF. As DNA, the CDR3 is TGTGCCAGCAGTGACCCCGGGGAGTCTCGGGAACTGTTTTTT.